Presented here are 17 T cell receptor beta chains from one specimen sequenced in a study of blood T cell repertoires in COVID-19. The assay was immunoSEQ multiplex PCR, and TCRdb's table has in-frame clones only and misses some. The sample holds some 270,000 clones, 89% seen once. The sequencing input was PBMCs or T cells enriched from blood (not recorded which). The receptors come from a woman aged 60-70 years who had recovered from COVID-19.

The rearrangement joins TRBV6-5 to TRBJ2-1, with 10 positions matching TRBD1. CDR1 and CDR2 from the germline V gene are MNHEY and SVGAGI. The V gene end was trimmed by 6 bases and the J gene end by 6 bases; junction bases not matched to a gene: 2. The CDR3 sequence is 13 residues long. The CDR3 region has the DNA TGTGCCAGCAGAAGGACAGGGGGCAATGAGCAGTTCTTC. Amino acid sequence: CASRRTGGNEQFF.

The CDR3 bases are TGTGCCAGCAGCTCCCAAGGGGGGGACGAAGAGACCCAGTACTTC. It codes for CASSSQGGDEETQYF. The V and J genes are TRBV5-4 and TRBJ2-5, with D possibly TRBD2 on 7 matching bases. The CDR3 sequence is 15 residues long. V lost 3 bases and J lost 3, with 15 bases in between. The germline V gene encodes CDR1 SGHNT and CDR2 YYREEE (reference sequence).

CDR3: CASSIGQGVLDEQFF. CDR3 bases: TGTGCCAGTAGTATCGGACAGGGGGTCTTGGATGAGCAGTTCTTC. The chain has TRBV19 and TRBJ2-1, with 10 bases matching TRBD1. V trimming: 3 bases; J trimming: 8 bases; junction bases outside the gene matches: 7. The CDR3 consists of 15 residues. CDR1 LNHDA and CDR2 SQIVND come from the germline V gene (reference sequence).

The V and J genes are TRBV9 and TRBJ1-2; 7 bases align to TRBD1. V shed 3 bases, J shed 6 bases, and the junction held 11 bases outside the gene matches. Germline V gives CDR1 SGDLS, CDR2 YYNGEE. CDR3 size: 15 residues. The CDR3 loop is CASSATQGPRNGYTF. The CDR3 nucleotides read TGTGCCAGCAGCGCGACACAGGGGCCGAGGAATGGCTACACCTTC.

This rearrangement joins TRBV25-1 to TRBJ2-5; TRBD1 matches 8 bases. Trimming at V came to 6 bases and at J to 3 bases, leaving 9 bases not matched to a gene. Germline assignment: CDR1 MGHDK and CDR2 SYGVNS. The CDR3 consists of 15 residues. In DNA, the CDR3 is TGTGCCAGCAGCGAACAGGGGGTTGGTAAAGAGACCCAGTACTTC. Amino acids: CASSEQGVGKETQYF.

In DNA form, the CDR3 reads TGTGCCAGTAGTATAGGTAGCTACGAGCAGTACTTC. This sequence encodes CASSIGSYEQYF. The chain employs TRBV19 and TRBJ2-7; unclear D gene. Germline-derived CDR1 and CDR2 are LNHDA and SQIVND (reference sequence). V lost 1 base and J lost 3, with 4 bases in between. The CDR3 totals 12 residues.

This clone was observed a few times. V gene TRBV7-8 combines with J gene TRBJ1-2; D uncertain. The CDR3 length is 12 residues. V shed 11 bases and J shed 2 bases, with 12 bases lying between them. CDR1 SGHVS and CDR2 FQNEAQ come from the germline V gene. The CDR3 spells CASRAENYGYTF. The DNA of the CDR3 is TGTGCCTCTCGAGCGGAAAACTATGGCTACACCTTC.

This clone was found a few times. The chain is built from TRBV2 and TRBJ2-3; D is unresolved. CDR1 SNHLY and CDR2 FYNNEI come from the germline V gene. Between the trimmed V and J ends, which lost 6 bases and 14 bases, there was a span of 9 bases. The CDR3 loop spans 9 amino acids. The CDR3 DNA follows: TGTGCCAGCAGCGCCGGCGGGTATTTT. This translates into CASSAGGYF.

V usage is TRBV7-3 and J usage is TRBJ2-1; 7 nucleotides agree with TRBD2. The CDR3 has 16 amino acids. Germline CDR1 reads SGHTA; CDR2 reads FQGTGA. V lost 5 bases and J lost 0; bases outside the gene matches: 7. The CDR3, as DNA: TGTGCCAGCAGCACCAGCGGGGCCAGCTCCTACAATGAGCAGTTCTTC. Translated: CASSTSGASSYNEQFF.

The rearrangement uses TRBV24-1 and TRBJ2-3; the D gene is possibly TRBD2 (5 bases). Looked up from germline, CDR1 is KGHDR and CDR2 is SFDVKD. The CDR3 sequence is 12 residues long. V was cut by 9 bases and J by 0 bases, with 6 bases left in between. The CDR3 is CATEGSTDTQYF. In DNA, the CDR3 is TGTGCCACCGAGGGCAGCACAGATACGCAGTATTTT.

The rearrangement joins TRBV28 to TRBJ2-1, with 9 bases matching TRBD2. J lost 7 bases, V lost 8 bases, and 6 bases had no gene match. Per germline, CDR1 MDHEN and CDR2 SYDVKM. CDR3 length: 13 amino acids. The CDR3 spells CASCAGGRNEQFF. The CDR3 nucleotides read TGTGCCAGCTGTGCGGGGGGGCGAAATGAGCAGTTCTTC.

CDR3 region: CASSQDMGASPLHF. For the CDR3, the DNA is TGTGCCAGCAGCCAAGATATGGGGGCCTCACCCCTCCACTTT. V gene TRBV4-2 combines with J gene TRBJ1-6; TRBD1 might be the D (6 bases). Deletions cut 0 bases from V and 10 bases from J, with 10 bases between. Germline CDR1 LGHNA, CDR2 YNFKEQ. The CDR3 is made up of 14 amino acids.

This clone was observed once. This chain links TRBV5-4 with TRBJ1-4; 9 positions agree with TRBD1. CDR1 and CDR2 (germline): SGHNT, YYREEE (reference sequence). The CDR3 is 16 residues long. J gave up 5 bases and V 3 bases, and 8 bases lay outside the gene matches. Here the CDR3 reads CASSSHTGGPNEKLFF. The CDR3 DNA is TGTGCCAGCAGCTCGCATACAGGGGGCCCAAATGAAAAACTGTTTTTT.

The chain uses TRBV28 and TRBJ2-1; 7 bases align to TRBD2. V trimming: 1 base; J trimming: 1 base; junction bases outside the gene matches: 16. The CDR3 has 20 residues. Germline V gene data show CDR1 as MDHEN and CDR2 as SYDVKM. The CDR3 sequence: CASSLLPWGSAGQSYNEQFF. The CDR3 DNA sequence: TGTGCCAGCAGTTTATTGCCGTGGGGGTCAGCGGGGCAGTCCTACAATGAGCAGTTCTTC.

This clone was seen just once. This chain joins TRBV9 and TRBJ1-1; D gene unclear. Germline lookup yields CDR1 SGDLS and CDR2 YYNGEE. This CDR3 contains 14 residues. Trimming left V 0 bases short and J 1 base short, with 7 bases between. The CDR3 loop reads CASSVERGNTEAFF. DNA for the CDR3: TGTGCCAGCAGCGTAGAAAGAGGGAACACTGAAGCTTTCTTT.

V gene TRBV5-6 combines with J gene TRBJ1-3; D uncertain. Germline values: CDR1 SGHDT, CDR2 YYEEEE. Trimming removed 5 bases at V and 1 base at J, with 10 bases between. The CDR3 extends over 14 amino acids. CDR3 nucleotides: TGTGCCAGCAGTTCCCCGGGATCTGGAAACACCATATATTTT. Translated, it gives CASSSPGSGNTIYF.

The chain links TRBV12-3 or TRBV12-4 to TRBJ2-3; 7 bases are shared with TRBD1. CDR3 length equals 13 residues. The V and J ends lost 5 bases and 6 bases, in that order; junction bases with no gene match: 5. CDR3 in DNA: TGTGCCAGCAGTCCGACAGGGATTGATACGCAGTATTTT. This gives the protein CASSPTGIDTQYF.